The entry below gives a single T cell receptor beta chain sequence along with its context. Its antigen is not identified. The data stem from a study of cytomegalovirus exposure and HLA in healthy donors. Broader study findings: The TCR clusters that emerged in the first cohort tended, a later analysis found, to co-occur in the roughly 130 validation repertoires. Confirmation was obtained in vitro that a few CMV-associated chains are specific for CMV antigens. Cytomegalovirus-associated status was assigned to some 180 TCR beta chains.

Assay used: immunoSEQ multiplex PCR; TCRdb lists only in-frame clones, some missing. The table shows about 150,000 clones, with roughly 89% occurring only once. The CDR3 has 16 residues. CDR1 and CDR2 from the germline V gene are GTSNPN and SVGIG (reference sequence). The V and J ends lost 2 bases and 8 bases respectively, with 22 bases between them. This TCR was sampled from a woman between 18 and 30 years old in good health and CMV-seropositive. This chain joins TRBV30 and TRBJ2-4; tentatively, D is TRBD1 (5 bases). Sequences were obtained from PBMCs. The CDR3 region has the DNA TGTGCCTGGAGTCCCCAATGGACACCGGTAGGGGACATTCAGTACTTC. Encoded protein: CAWSPQWTPVGDIQYF.